The rows below give T cell receptor beta chains drawn from one sample of a study of regulatory T cells in long-lasting Graves disease. TCRdb re-analysed the multiplex PCR reads in MiXCR, keeping a single row per CDR3 protein. The table records about 450,000 distinct CDR3 sequences, around 15% of them present only once. The data were also submitted as part of a second study, on T cells in Graves' hyperthyroidism and ophthalmopathy.

The sample consisted of peripheral blood mononuclear cells (PBMCs), taken at new diagnosis, from a patient treated with antithyroid drugs. The receptors originated from a woman aged 45 to 65 with Graves disease. CDR3s include the opening cysteine and the closing phenylalanine or tryptophan.

v_gene,j_gene,CDR3aa
TRBV7-9,TRBJ2-7,CASSLELAEAYEQYF
TRBV7-9,TRBJ2-5,CASSLVGRLQETQYF
TRBV14,TRBJ2-7,CASKGRGNHYEQYF
TRBV4-1,TRBJ2-1,CASSLELAAYNEQFF
TRBV10-3,TRBJ2-1,CAISEPRQGANNEQFF
TRBV11-2,TRBJ2-3,CASSYRDSPTDTQYF
TRBV18,TRBJ2-5,CASSPWAESETQYF
TRBV4-2,TRBJ2-7,CASSQDRASAREQYF
TRBV3-1,TRBJ1-4,CASSLGGGTNEKLFF
TRBV9,TRBJ1-3,CASSVMGTSQGGNTIYF
TRBV2,TRBJ2-7,CASIDAPARGPAF
TRBV20-1,TRBJ1-2,CSARGKDRAKGYTF
TRBV14,TRBJ2-5,CASSQEGVGTQYF
TRBV7-2,TRBJ2-2,CASSFAYRNTGELFF
TRBV6-2/TRBV6-3,TRBJ2-2,CASREQSSPGELFF
TRBV6-1,TRBJ1-6,CASRGQGNNSPLHF
TRBV7-9,TRBJ2-1,CASSSTSGSHNEQFF
TRBV20-1,TRBJ2-5,CSASYHLFGQNTQYF
TRBV3-1,TRBJ1-2,CASSPLGQGKDYGYTF
TRBV12-3/TRBV12-4,TRBJ2-7,CASSLAHSSYEQYF
TRBV3-1,TRBJ1-1,CASSPRAGEGSEAFF
TRBV11-1,TRBJ2-1,CASSFQTSGRPNEQFF
TRBV5-1,TRBJ2-3,CASSLGQGIRTDTQYF
TRBV27,TRBJ2-7,CASSYWDRAYEQYF
TRBV10-3,TRBJ1-5,CAISDERRNQPQHF
TRBV6-9,TRBJ1-5,CASSYSYTVGNQPQHF
TRBV5-1,TRBJ1-3,CASSLNLDSFSGNTIYF
TRBV28,TRBJ2-1,CASSLSHGDGLAYNEQFF
TRBV28,TRBJ1-3,CASSLRTEIYSGNTIYF
TRBV12-3/TRBV12-4,TRBJ2-3,CATFPTSGTSGRDTQYF
TRBV3-1,TRBJ2-7,CASSQEWATSEQYF
TRBV7-2,TRBJ2-7,CASRGWPSSEQYF
TRBV27,TRBJ2-3,CASRQGLPVTDTQYF
TRBV10-2,TRBJ2-1,CASRPGQGANEQFF
TRBV27,TRBJ2-7,CASSFHTVGEQYF
TRBV10-3,TRBJ2-4,CAISRTSGGSYNEQYF
TRBV6-5,TRBJ1-1,CASSYSMTTDEAFF
TRBV4-1,TRBJ2-6,CASSRGTGVGGANVLTF